Described below is a single T cell receptor beta chain sequence and its context. Its antigen remains unknown. The time point denotes: blood 4 weeks post-SBRT, at nephrectomy. Treatment denoted: 15 Gy SBRT to primary tumor, nephrectomy 4 weeks later. Nephrectomy followed 15 Gy stereotactic body radiation by 4 weeks. Clear cell pathology was present in this patient's renal cell carcinoma. The data are from a study of radiation and T cells in renal cell carcinoma. General study points: In blood, top tumor clones expanded by 2 weeks, shrinking by 4. Without pretreatment biopsies, baseline tumor clonotype presence was undetermined.

Sequencing was performed with immunoSEQ multiplex PCR; in TCRdb, only in-frame clones are kept and a portion is missing. The table shows around 180,000 clones, with 88% occurring only once. V was shortened by 6 bases and J by 2 bases, with 10 bases between the two germline ends. The CDR3 length is 14 residues. CDR1 is MDHEN and CDR2 is SYDVKM in the germline V gene. The starting material was blood, obtained from a patient whose treatment included radiotherapy and nephrectomy. This chain connects TRBV28 to TRBJ1-4; D call uncertain. This receptor was identified in a woman between 50 and 59 years old with renal cell carcinoma. In DNA, the CDR3 is TGTGCCAGCAGGAAAGGGATCACTAATGAAAAACTGTTTTTT. It specifies CASRKGITNEKLFF.